This entry features one TCR beta chain sequence. The CDR3 is 12 residues long. In germline, CDR1 is MNHEY, CDR2 SVGAGI. V lost 4 bases to trimming and J lost 9 bases, with 7 bases between them. This entry belongs to a study of blood T cell repertoires in COVID-19. This table comes from immunoSEQ multiplex PCR, and its TCRdb copy is limited to in-frame clones, with some not included. The repertoire consists of 250,000 to 350,000 clones, with around 85% occurring once and the leading ten covering roughly 1.5%. This sequence joins TRBV6-5 and TRBJ1-6, with D perhaps TRBD1 (5 bases). Sequencing used peripheral blood. This TCR derives from a human donor with COVID-19, enrolled during active disease. The donor label of this sample is uncertain. This CDR3 reads CASSSQGSPLHF. The CDR3 nucleotides read TGTGCCAGCAGTTCCCAGGGTTCACCCCTCCACTTT.